This record concerns one T cell receptor (beta chain) sequence. Its antigen is unknown. CDR3 length: 15 amino acids. V shed 7 bases and J 3 bases; nucleotides not matched to a gene: 4. The source of the sample is a study of CD8 T cells in ankylosing spondylitis. Study observations and caveats: Disease-linked clones were CD8+ and relatively rare in peripheral blood. Several of the motif variants were reported before in synovial fluid and blood from reactive arthritis. Matched ankylosing spondylitis synovial fluid reportedly contained a significantly enriched population of disease-linked clones. One TCR beta motif, made up of several highly homologous variants, appeared characteristic of ankylosing spondylitis blood.

Researchers built TCR beta libraries using quantitative 5'-RACE with molecular barcodes. Via MiXCR, TCRdb re-called the 5' RACE reads, giving one row per CDR3 protein. This sample has around 140,000 distinct CDR3 sequences, with over 15% found just once. This receptor was obtained from a male donor with ankylosing spondylitis. Sequenced material: blood, either unsorted or a sorted T cell fraction (not recorded which). This sequence joins TRBV12-3 or TRBV12-4 and TRBJ2-1; 12 bases match TRBD2. CDR3 DNA: TGTGCCAGCAACCGACTAGCGGGAGTCTACAATGAGCAGTTCTTC. Its translation: CASNRLAGVYNEQFF.